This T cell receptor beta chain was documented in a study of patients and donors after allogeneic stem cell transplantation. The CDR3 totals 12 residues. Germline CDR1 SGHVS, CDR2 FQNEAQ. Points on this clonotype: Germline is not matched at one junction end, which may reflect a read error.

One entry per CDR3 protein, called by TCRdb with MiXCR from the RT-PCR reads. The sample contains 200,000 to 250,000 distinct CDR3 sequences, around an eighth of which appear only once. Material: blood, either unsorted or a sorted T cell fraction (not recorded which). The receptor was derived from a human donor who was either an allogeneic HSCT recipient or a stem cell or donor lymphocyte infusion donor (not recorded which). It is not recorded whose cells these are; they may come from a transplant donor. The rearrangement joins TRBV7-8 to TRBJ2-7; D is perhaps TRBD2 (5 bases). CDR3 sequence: CASSLAIYEQYF. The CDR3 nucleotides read TGTGCCAGCAGCCTAGCAATCTACGAGCAGTACTTC.